The T cell receptor (beta chain) described here comes from a study of blood T cells in healthy people across ages. Through a sample-barcoded 5' primer and a J-beta primer mix, a second PCR was run for roughly 6 to 12 cycles. TCRdb independently ran MiXCR on the 5' RACE reads; one entry per CDR3 protein. In the table there are hundreds of thousands of distinct CDR3 sequences, 49% of which are singletons. This clonotype came up many times. Trimming cost V 5 bases and J 0 bases, with 14 bases left between them. Germline V gene lookup returns CDR1 SGHVT and CDR2 SQSDAQ. CDR3 length equals 16 residues. The clonotype comes from an older woman in good health. Sequencing was done on a sample of blood. V usage is TRBV7-4 and J usage is TRBJ2-1, with TRBD1 as a possible D gene (5 bases). The chain's CDR3 is CASSLDSLSSYNEQFF. The CDR3 DNA reads TGTGCCAGCAGCCTCGACAGTTTGAGCTCCTACAATGAGCAGTTCTTC.